A selection of T cell receptor beta chains follows, all from one sample in a study of tumor-infiltrating lymphocytes in localized non-small cell lung cancer. TCRdb's table, derived via immunoSEQ multiplex PCR, lists solely in-frame clones and lacks some. Among thousands of clones listed, around 68% were seen once. The specimen sequenced was uninvolved lung tissue not adjacent to the tumor. The receptors derive from a human donor with non-small cell lung cancer. Each CDR3 is given with its conserved first and last residue. The D gene is left open where the match is weak. Only some rows state a clone size, as once, few, many or a class for expanded clones.

NA,NA,TRBJ1-5,TRBV10-3,CAISEAGAPNQPQHF,TGTGCCATCAGTGAGGCCGGGGCCCCAAATCAGCCCCAGCATTTT
NA,NA,TRBJ1-1,TRBV5-1,CASSLHWVGTEAFF,TGCGCCAGCAGCTTGCATTGGGTGGGCACTGAAGCTTTCTTT
few,TRBD1,TRBJ2-3,TRBV5-1,CASSVTGGGTDTQYF,TGCGCCAGCAGCGTGACAGGGGGAGGCACAGATACGCAGTATTTT
NA,NA,TRBJ1-2,TRBV5-6,CASSLGAGRGYTF,TGTGCCAGCAGCTTGGGGGCAGGCCGGGGCTACACCTTC
NA,TRBD1,TRBJ2-3,TRBV7-6,CASSSRTGLDTQYF,TGTGCCAGCAGCAGTCGGACAGGGTTAGATACGCAGTATTTT
few,NA,TRBJ2-7,TRBV30,CAWSVGHVELDEQYF,TGTGCCTGGAGTGTAGGACACGTGGAACTAGACGAGCAGTACTTC
few,NA,TRBJ2-7,TRBV30,CAWTNSLAYEQYF,TGTGCCTGGACGAATTCACTAGCCTACGAGCAGTACTTC
NA,TRBD2,TRBJ2-5,TRBV5-1,CASSREGTQYF,TGCGCCAGCAGCCGGGAGGGGACCCAGTACTTC
NA,NA,TRBJ1-1,TRBV27,CASISGKDNPYTEAFF,TGTGCCAGCATTTCCGGGAAAGATAACCCATACACTGAAGCTTTCTTT
NA,NA,TRBJ1-1,TRBV5-6,CASSSGGANTEAFF,TGTGCCAGCAGCTCGGGAGGGGCCAACACTGAAGCTTTCTTT
NA,TRBD1,TRBJ1-2,TRBV19,CASSLNRGGYTF,TGTGCCAGTAGTTTAAACAGGGGTGGCTACACCTTC
once,NA,TRBJ1-2,TRBV7-9,CAIRGAGDYRDYGYTF,TGTGCCATCAGGGGAGCAGGGGATTATCGGGACTATGGCTACACCTTC
few,TRBD1,TRBJ1-5,TRBV15,CATSRGQGWPQHF,TGTGCCACCAGCAGAGGACAGGGTTGGCCCCAGCATTTT
NA,TRBD1,TRBJ2-2,TRBV29-1,CSVEEPGQAIGELFF,TGCAGCGTTGAAGAACCGGGACAGGCCATCGGGGAGCTGTTTTTT
NA,TRBD1,TRBJ1-1,TRBV27,CASSLEGANTEAFF,TGTGCCAGCAGTTTAGAGGGGGCAAACACTGAAGCTTTCTTT
NA,TRBD2,TRBJ2-3,TRBV7-2,CASSPGLAGVTTDTQYF,TGTGCCAGCAGTCCTGGACTAGCGGGAGTTACCACAGATACGCAGTATTTT
NA,NA,TRBJ2-7,TRBV6-5,CASSSQGSPAHEQYF,TGTGCCAGCAGTTCACAGGGATCCCCTGCCCACGAGCAGTACTTC
NA,NA,TRBJ2-1,TRBV28,CASRGYNEQFF,TGTGCCAGCAGAGGATACAATGAGCAGTTCTTC
NA,NA,TRBJ1-1,TRBV28,CASSPNTDTEAFF,TGTGCCAGCAGCCCAAATACAGACACTGAAGCTTTCTTT
NA,TRBD2,TRBJ2-7,TRBV7-3,CASSLNSGSREQYF,TGTGCCAGCAGCTTAAATAGCGGGAGTCGCGAGCAGTACTTC
NA,TRBD2,TRBJ2-7,TRBV6-5,CASRPRGGRNEQYF,TGTGCCAGCAGGCCCCGGGGGGGGCGGAACGAGCAGTACTTC
NA,TRBD2,TRBJ2-7,TRBV7-2,CASSFLAGGYEQYF,TGTGCCAGCAGCTTCCTAGCGGGAGGGTACGAGCAGTACTTC
NA,NA,TRBJ2-1,TRBV28,CASSRGNYNEQFF,TGTGCCAGCAGTAGGGGGAACTACAATGAGCAGTTCTTC
NA,TRBD2,TRBJ2-1,TRBV7-2,CASSFGTSGPQEQFF,TGTGCCAGCAGCTTTGGGACTAGCGGCCCACAGGAGCAGTTCTTC
NA,NA,TRBJ2-2,TRBV7-8,CASSLPAGRLTGELFF,TGTGCCAGCAGCTTGCCCGCGGGCAGACTCACCGGGGAGCTGTTTTTT
few,NA,TRBJ2-5,TRBV27,CASSLSIGETQYF,TGTGCCAGCAGTTTATCGATTGGAGAGACCCAGTACTTC
NA,NA,TRBJ2-2,TRBV7-2,CASSLDLGGTGELFF,TGTGCCAGCAGCTTAGATCTGGGGGGTACCGGGGAGCTGTTTTTT
medium-sized,NA,TRBJ2-1,TRBV7-2,CASSLDRYNEQFF,TGTGCCAGCAGCTTAGACCGCTACAATGAGCAGTTCTTC
NA,NA,TRBJ2-3,TRBV7-3,CASTASADTQYF,TGTGCCAGCACGGCTAGCGCAGATACGCAGTATTTT
NA,NA,TRBJ2-1,TRBV29-1,CSVEDGGGQLEQFF,TGCAGCGTTGAAGATGGGGGCGGGCAGCTCGAGCAGTTCTTC
NA,NA,TRBJ2-3,TRBV30,CAWSVFSIGLKGTQYF,TGTGCCTGGAGTGTTTTCTCGATAGGACTTAAGGGTACGCAGTATTTT
NA,NA,TRBJ1-3,TRBV7-9,CASSLGHLSGNTIYF,TGTGCCAGCAGCTTAGGCCATCTCTCTGGAAACACCATATATTTT
NA,TRBD1,TRBJ2-1,TRBV6-4,CASSHAPTGGYEQFF,TGTGCCAGCAGTCATGCCCCAACAGGGGGCTATGAGCAGTTCTTC
NA,TRBD1,TRBJ1-2,TRBV29-1,CSVRTGGNYGYTF,TGCAGCGTTAGGACAGGGGGCAACTATGGCTACACCTTC
NA,NA,TRBJ2-7,TRBV7-2,CASSSQTGLAAEQYF,TGTGCCAGCAGCTCCCAAACGGGGCTAGCAGCCGAGCAGTACTTC
medium-sized,TRBD2,TRBJ2-1,TRBV9,CASSVGGSGSSYNEQFF,TGTGCCAGCAGCGTAGGGGGAAGCGGGAGCTCCTACAATGAGCAGTTCTTC
medium-sized,NA,TRBJ2-3,TRBV5-1,CASSRTWGVDTQYF,TGCGCCAGCAGCAGAACCTGGGGGGTAGATACGCAGTATTTT
NA,NA,TRBJ1-5,TRBV7-2,CASSSSMADWNQPQHF,TGTGCCAGCAGCTCCTCGATGGCCGACTGGAATCAGCCCCAGCATTTT
NA,TRBD1,TRBJ1-4,TRBV7-9,CASSTGTGLREKLFF,TGTGCCAGCAGCACCGGGACAGGGCTTAGGGAAAAACTGTTTTTT
few,NA,TRBJ1-1,TRBV29-1,CSVVSFGAFF,TGCAGCGTTGTCTCCTTTGGAGCTTTCTTT
NA,NA,TRBJ2-7,TRBV28,CASSLNRASYEQYF,TGTGCCAGCAGCTTGAACAGGGCTTCCTACGAGCAGTACTTC
NA,NA,TRBJ2-4,TRBV4-2,CASSQGSIQYF,TGTGCCAGCAGCCAAGGGAGCATTCAGTACTTC
few,NA,TRBJ1-2,TRBV11-2,CASSTGRVNYGYTF,TGTGCCAGCTCAACAGGGAGGGTTAACTATGGCTACACCTTC
NA,TRBD1,TRBJ2-1,TRBV30,CAWTTGVGANEQFF,TGTGCCTGGACCACAGGGGTCGGGGCCAATGAGCAGTTCTTC
NA,TRBD1,TRBJ1-4,TRBV4-2,CASSPQGGREKLFF,TGTGCCAGCAGCCCTCAGGGGGGGCGAGAAAAACTGTTTTTT
NA,TRBD1,TRBJ1-4,TRBV28,CASSGTEEKLFF,TGTGCCAGCAGCGGGACAGAGGAAAAACTGTTTTTT
once,NA,TRBJ2-5,TRBV29-1,CSVSRVQRETQYF,TGCAGCGTGAGTAGAGTCCAGCGGGAGACCCAGTACTTC
medium-sized,NA,TRBJ2-7,TRBV30,CAWSVYLEQYF,TGTGCCTGGAGTGTTTACCTCGAGCAGTACTTC
NA,NA,TRBJ2-7,TRBV5-4,CASSLGADWTSYEQYF,TGTGCCAGCAGCTTGGGGGCCGACTGGACCTCCTACGAGCAGTACTTC
NA,NA,TRBJ2-3,TRBV7-6,CASSLGITDTQYF,TGTGCCAGCAGCTTAGGTATCACAGATACGCAGTATTTT
NA,TRBD2,TRBJ2-5,TRBV11-3,CASSPGTSGTYQETQYF,TGTGCCAGCAGCCCAGGGACTAGCGGGACGTACCAAGAGACCCAGTACTTC
NA,NA,TRBJ2-6,TRBV5-1,CASSLGQISGANVLTF,TGCGCCAGCAGCTTGGGGCAGATCTCTGGGGCCAACGTCCTGACTTTC
NA,NA,TRBJ1-3,TRBV28,CASNQLSGNTIYF,TGTGCCAGCAACCAGCTCTCTGGAAACACCATATATTTT
once,NA,TRBJ1-1,TRBV7-9,CASRLTLEAFF,TGTGCCAGCAGGCTTACGTTAGAAGCTTTCTTT
NA,TRBD2,TRBJ2-7,TRBV30,CAWSGGDRSYYEQYF,TGTGCCTGGAGCGGGGGGGACCGATCCTACTACGAGCAGTACTTC